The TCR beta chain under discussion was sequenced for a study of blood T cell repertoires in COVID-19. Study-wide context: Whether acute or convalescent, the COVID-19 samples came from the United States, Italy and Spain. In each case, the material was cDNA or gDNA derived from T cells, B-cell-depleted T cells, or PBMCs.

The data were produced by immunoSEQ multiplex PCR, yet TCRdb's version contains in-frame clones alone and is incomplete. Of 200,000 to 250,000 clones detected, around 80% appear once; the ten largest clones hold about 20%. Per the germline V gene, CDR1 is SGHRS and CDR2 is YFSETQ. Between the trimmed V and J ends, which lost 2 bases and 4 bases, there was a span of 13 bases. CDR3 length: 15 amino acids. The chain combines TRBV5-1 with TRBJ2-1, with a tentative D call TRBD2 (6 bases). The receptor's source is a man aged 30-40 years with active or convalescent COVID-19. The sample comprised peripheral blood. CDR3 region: CASSFSGGGYNEQFF. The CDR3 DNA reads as TGCGCCAGCAGCTTTAGCGGAGGAGGGTACAATGAGCAGTTCTTC. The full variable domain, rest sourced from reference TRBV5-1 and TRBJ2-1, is KAGVTQTPRYLIKTRGQQVTLSCSPISGHRSVSWYQQTPGQGLQFLFEYFSETQRNKGNFPGRFSGRQFSNSRSEMNVSTLELGDSALYLCASSFSGGGYNEQFFGPGTRLTVL.